What follows are 24 T cell receptor beta chains derived from one specimen sequenced in a study of T cell changes during pregnancy in multiple sclerosis. Clones were read by immunoSEQ multiplex PCR, and TCRdb kept only the in-frame ones, dropping some. Of just over 40,000 clones listed, roughly nine tenths were seen once; the top ten hold roughly 0.48%. The sequencing used CD4+ T cells from peripheral blood mononuclear cells, collected in the first trimester of pregnancy. These receptor sequences come from a female donor with multiple sclerosis, enrolled in a pregnancy study.

A single count supports this clone. The rearrangement links TRBV28 to TRBJ2-7; 12 bases match TRBD2. CDR3 size: 16 residues. The ends lost 4 bases at V and 4 bases at J; junction bases unmatched: 8. Germline values: CDR1 MDHEN, CDR2 SYDVKM. CDR3 nucleotides: TGTGCCAGCAGTTCCCCGACTAGCGGGAGTATGTACGAGCAGTACTTC. Translating it yields CASSSPTSGSMYEQYF.

The chain joins TRBV30 to TRBJ2-5; the match to TRBD2 covers 8 bases. Per germline, CDR1 GTSNPN and CDR2 SVGIG (reference sequence). Germline trimming cut 0 bases from V and 2 bases from J; bases unmatched to any gene: 5. The CDR3 spans 15 residues. The CDR3 DNA reads as TGTGCCTGGAGTGTTGGAGTAGCGGGGCAAGAGACCCAGTACTTC. Its protein product is CAWSVGVAGQETQYF.

The V and J genes are TRBV4-3 and TRBJ1-4; maybe TRBD1 (6 bases). Trimming removed 0 bases at V and 1 base at J, with 18 bases between. There are 19 residues in the CDR3. Germline V gene data show CDR1 as LGHNA and CDR2 as YSLEER. The CDR3 sequence is CASSQDISRGIGTNEKLFF. The CDR3 bases are TGCGCCAGCAGCCAAGATATCAGCAGGGGAATTGGAACTAATGAAAAACTGTTTTTT.

V gene TRBV30 combines with J gene TRBJ1-6, with 8 bases lining up with TRBD1. Germline CDR1 GTSNPN, CDR2 SVGIG (reference sequence). V was pared by 1 base and J by 9 bases, with 5 bases of the junction left unmatched. This CDR3 is built from 14 residues. CDR3 nucleotide sequence: TGTGCCTGGAGTGCCGGACAGGGACTTTCACCCCTCCACTTT. Translated, it gives CAWSAGQGLSPLHF. Filled out from reference TRBV30 and TRBJ1-6, the complete variable domain reads SQTIHQWPATLVQPVGSPLSLECTVEGTSNPNLYWYRQAAGRGLQLLFYSVGIGQISSEVPQNLSASRPQDRQFILSSKKLLLSDSGFYLCAWSAGQGLSPLHFGNGTRLTVT.

V and J are TRBV30 and TRBJ2-3, with 7 bases matching TRBD2. In germline, CDR1 is GTSNPN, CDR2 SVGIG (reference sequence). This CDR3 is built from 15 residues. J was trimmed by 0 bases and V by 7 bases; bases with no gene match: 10. The CDR3 sequence: CASSGGADSTDTQYF. In DNA form, the CDR3 reads TGTGCCTCCTCGGGGGGAGCGGATAGCACAGATACGCAGTATTTT.

This chain joins TRBV6-5 and TRBJ2-5; tentatively, D is TRBD1 (5 bases). The CDR3 covers 13 residues. The germline gives CDR1 MNHEY, CDR2 SVGAGI. Trimming removed 3 bases at V and 7 bases at J, with 12 bases between. The CDR3 DNA is TGTGCCAGCAGTTATCAAAGGGGTTCGACCCAGTACTTC. This encodes CASSYQRGSTQYF.

Here the CDR3 reads CASSQGLRRVDYNEQFF. The CDR3 nucleotides are TGCGCCAGCAGCCAAGGACTCCGCAGGGTAGACTACAATGAGCAGTTCTTC. The chain joins TRBV4-1 to TRBJ2-1; TRBD1 might be the D (5 bases). The ends were cut back, 1 base at V and 3 bases at J, with 16 bases in the middle. The CDR3 loop spans 17 amino acids. The germline gives CDR1 MGHRA, CDR2 YSYEKL.

The chain links TRBV11-2 to TRBJ2-2, with 12 bases lining up with TRBD2. CDR3 length equals 15 residues. V dropped 5 bases and J dropped 6; count of bases not matched to a gene: 4. Germline values: CDR1 SGHAT, CDR2 FQNNGV. In DNA, the CDR3 is TGTGCCAGCAGCCGGGGACTAGCGGGCCCCGGGGAGCTGTTTTTT. Translating it yields CASSRGLAGPGELFF.

The chain links TRBV9 to TRBJ1-3; 8 bases are shared with TRBD1. This CDR3 is built from 15 residues. Germline trimming cut 3 bases from V and 9 bases from J; bases unmatched to any gene: 11. The V gene's germline CDR1 is SGDLS and CDR2 YYNGEE. The DNA for the CDR3 is TGTGCCAGCAGCGCTAGCCCGGGACAGGAAGGCACCATATATTTT. Encoded protein: CASSASPGQEGTIYF. Combining the CDR3 with reference TRBV9 and TRBJ1-3 gives the whole variable domain DSGVTQTPKHLITATGQRVTLRCSPRSGDLSVYWYQQSLDQGLQFLIQYYNGEERAKGNILERFSAQQFPDLHSELNLSSLELGDSALYFCASSASPGQEGTIYFGEGSWLTVV.

Worth noting for this clone: Given the absence of the conserved phenylalanine or tryptophan at the CDR3 end, a read error is likely. This chain connects TRBV6-5 to TRBJ1-2, with 8 bases aligning to TRBD1. The CDR3 totals 16 residues. Looked up from germline, CDR1 is MNHEY and CDR2 is SVGAGI. The trim removed 0 bases at V and 4 bases at J, leaving 7 bases unmatched. The CDR3 is CASSYSRQGAGYGYTL. The CDR3 DNA reads as TGTGCCAGCAGTTACTCTCGGCAGGGGGCGGGCTATGGCTACACCCTC.

The CDR3 region has the DNA TGCAGTGCTAGTCAGGGCTATGGCTACACCTTC. Protein product: CSASQGYGYTF. J is TRBJ1-2 and V is TRBV20-1, with D possibly TRBD1 on 5 matching bases. From germline, CDR1 is DFQATT and CDR2 SNEGSKA (reference sequence). The CDR3 sequence is 11 residues long. V lost 3 bases and J lost 4, with 6 bases in between.

This chain joins TRBV5-1 and TRBJ1-3; perhaps TRBD1 as D (5 bases). Germline assignment: CDR1 SGHRS and CDR2 YFSETQ. Trimming removed 4 bases at V and 8 bases at J, with 16 bases between. The CDR3 runs 14 residues. DNA of the CDR3: TGCGCCAGCAGCGTGGGACTGCCTCGGGACACCATATATTTT. Translating it yields CASSVGLPRDTIYF.

Of note for this clone: At one end the junction does not follow the germline gene, possibly because of a read error. Other DNA variants within this sample encode the same CDR3. The chain employs TRBV13 and TRBJ1-2; D might be TRBD1 (5 bases). The CDR3 runs to 12 residues. The V gene's germline CDR1 is PRHDT and CDR2 FYEKMQ (reference sequence). The CDR3 bases are TGTGCCAGCAGCTTAGAGGGGTATGGCTACACCTTT. Translation gives CASSLEGYGYTF.

The V gene is TRBV9, the J gene TRBJ2-5; 13 bases map to TRBD2. There are 15 residues in the CDR3. In germline, CDR1 is SGDLS, CDR2 YYNGEE. Trimming cost V 5 bases and J 5 bases; bases outside gene matches: 6. The CDR3 nucleotides read TGTGCCAGCAGTGGTACTAGCGGGGGGGCGGAGACCCAGTACTTC. This encodes CASSGTSGGAETQYF.

The genes are TRBV6-6 and TRBJ2-2; 7 nucleotides line up with TRBD2. The V gene's germline CDR1 is MNHNY and CDR2 SVGAGI (reference sequence). Trimming removed 6 bases from V and 1 base from J; junction bases left unmatched: 8. The CDR3 sequence is 16 residues long. CDR3 sequence: CASSRPGTMNTGELFF. In DNA, the CDR3 is TGTGCCAGCAGCCGACCCGGGACTATGAACACCGGGGAGCTGTTTTTT.

This clone has a single count. This rearrangement joins TRBV4-2 to TRBJ2-2; no clear D gene. Deletions cut 5 bases from V and 3 bases from J, with 7 bases between. CDR3 length: 13 amino acids. CDR1 is LGHNA, CDR2 YNFKEQ, per germline. CDR3 residues: CASSSTYTGELFF. CDR3 coding DNA: TGTGCCAGCAGCTCAACTTACACCGGGGAGCTGTTTTTT.

The V gene is TRBV7-9, the J gene TRBJ1-1; 8 bases agree with TRBD1. This CDR3 spans 15 amino acids. CDR1 is SEHNR, CDR2 FQNEAQ, per germline (reference sequence). V was pared by 4 bases and J by 1 base, with 5 bases of the junction left unmatched. CDR3 bases: TGTGCCAGCAGCTCGACCGGGACAGGGAACACTGAAGCTTTCTTT. As protein: CASSSTGTGNTEAFF. Looking up the rest from reference TRBV7-9 and TRBJ1-1 gives the full variable domain: DTGVSQNPRHKITKRGQNVTFRCDPISEHNRLYWYRQTLGQGPEFLTYFQNEAQLEKSRLLSDRFSAERPKGSFSTLEIQRTEQGDSAMYLCASSSTGTGNTEAFFGQGTRLTVV.

The chain is built from TRBV27 and TRBJ1-5; no definite D call. The CDR3 sequence is 15 residues long. Per germline, CDR1 MNHEY and CDR2 SMNVEV (reference sequence). The V end was cut by 7 bases, the J end by 2 bases, with 15 bases between. CDR3 DNA: TGTGCCAGCAAGCGAGCCCTTATAGGCAATCAGCCCCAGCATTTT. Translating gives CASKRALIGNQPQHF.

CDR3 protein: CASSRTGADNSPLHF. The DNA of the CDR3 is TGTGCCAGCAGTCGGACAGGGGCCGATAATTCACCCCTCCACTTT. This chain uses TRBV6-5 with TRBJ1-6; 9 bases are a match to TRBD1. Losses at the gene ends were 5 bases for V and 5 bases for J; bases not matched to a gene: 4. CDR3 length: 15 residues. Germline V gives CDR1 MNHEY, CDR2 SVGAGI.

This chain joins TRBV7-2 and TRBJ1-5, with 9 nucleotides matching TRBD1. The V segment lost 2 bases and the J segment 7 bases; nucleotides outside the gene matches: 6. This CDR3 is 15 amino acids long. From germline, CDR1 is SGHTA and CDR2 FQGNSA. In DNA form, the CDR3 reads TGTGCCAGCAGCTTATCGGGGACAGGGAGCCAGCCCCAGCATTTT. This sequence encodes CASSLSGTGSQPQHF.

The V call is TRBV19, the J call TRBJ2-1, with 10 bases identical to TRBD2. CDR3 length equals 13 residues. With V trimmed by 6 bases and J by 12 bases, 8 bases remained unmatched. The germline V gene has CDR1 LNHDA and CDR2 SQIVND (reference sequence). In DNA, the CDR3 is TGTGCCAGTAGACTAGCCACTAGCGGGACGCAGTTCTTC. It specifies CASRLATSGTQFF.

V usage is TRBV6-6 and J usage is TRBJ2-2; D is uncertain. Germline V gene data show CDR1 as MNHNY and CDR2 as SVGAGI (reference sequence). The CDR3 covers 13 residues. The V gene lost 4 bases and the J gene lost 4 bases, with 7 bases spanning the gap. The CDR3 DNA sequence: TGTGCCAGCAGTTCACATGGCACCGGGGAGCTGTTTTTT. It specifies CASSSHGTGELFF.

Only one count was recorded for this clone. V usage is TRBV20-1 and J usage is TRBJ1-1; no reliable D call. Trimming cost V 3 bases and J 4 bases, with 6 bases left between them. The germline gives CDR1 DFQATT, CDR2 SNEGSKA (reference sequence). This CDR3 has 11 amino acids. The CDR3: CSARRSTEAFF. In DNA form, the CDR3 reads TGCAGTGCTAGGAGGAGCACTGAAGCTTTCTTT.

The chain links TRBV6-1 to TRBJ1-1; 9 bases match TRBD1. CDR1 is MNHNS and CDR2 is SASEGT in the germline V gene. The CDR3 loop spans 14 amino acids. The J segment lost 10 bases and the V segment lost 2 bases, leaving 8 bases of the junction unmatched. The CDR3 protein is CASSEPGQGKGAFF. The CDR3 DNA is TGTGCCAGCAGTGAACCTGGACAGGGGAAGGGAGCTTTCTTT.